This T cell receptor (beta chain) was identified in a study of cytomegalovirus exposure and HLA in healthy donors. Study information: The approximately 120 validation repertoires, a later analysis reported, used the same platform as the roughly 660 repertoires from the first cohort. General study results and limits: Specificity for CMV antigens was confirmed in vitro for a few of the CMV-associated chains.

The sample holds one count of this clone. No antigen is known for it. Clones were read by immunoSEQ multiplex PCR, and TCRdb kept only the in-frame ones, dropping some. The sample contains approximately 210,000 clones, roughly 86% of which appear only once. Sequenced material: PBMCs. The clonotype comes from a woman in her late teens or twenties in good health and CMV-seronegative.

The DNA for the CDR3 is TGTGCCAGCGGTGGGTGGGGCTTGTTGACAGAAAAAGAGACCCAGTACTTC. As protein: CASGGWGLLTEKETQYF. This rearrangement joins TRBV6-1 to TRBJ2-5; D might be TRBD1 (5 bases). This CDR3 has 17 residues. Trimming took 8 bases from V and 3 from J, leaving 25 bases between them. Germline V gene sequence: CDR1 MNHNS, CDR2 SASEGT.